This T cell receptor beta chain comes out of a study of technical replicates of blood from a handful of donors. Libraries were prepared by immunoSEQ multiplex PCR; TCRdb keeps only in-frame clonotypes and omits some of them. The sample lists under 85,000 clones; roughly 93% were seen once. The germline gives CDR1 SGDLS, CDR2 YYNGEE. With 0 bases removed from V and 0 bases from J, the gap between germline ends came to 10 bases. The CDR3 has 17 amino acids. Sequences were obtained from T cells isolated from PBMCs. This receptor was obtained from a human donor in good health. The rearrangement links TRBV9 to TRBJ1-6; D may be TRBD1 (6 bases). The CDR3 nucleotides read TGTGCCAGCAGCGTAGACAGGGAGAACTCCTATAATTCACCCCTCCACTTT. Its translation is CASSVDRENSYNSPLHF.